These 24 T cell receptor beta chains originate from one sample sequenced in a study of shared clonotypes between healthy human individuals. The repertoire was sequenced with immunoSEQ multiplex PCR; TCRdb's copy has only in-frame clones and lacks some. Altogether around 1,900,000 clones are present, around 93% being singletons, with the ten largest covering roughly 1.7%. CD45RO-negative, CCR7-selected cells formed the naive CD8 fraction, which excluded terminally differentiated effector memory CD45RA+ cells. The specimen was naive CD8+ T cells from PBMCs. Source of these receptors: a man younger than 30 in good health. Some clones in this sample may be carry-over from other donors' samples.

This rearrangement joins TRBV18 to TRBJ2-7; D might be TRBD1 (6 bases). This CDR3 spans 15 amino acids. Trimming removed 0 bases at V and 3 bases at J, with 12 bases between. Germline values: CDR1 KGHSH, CDR2 LQKENI. DNA of the CDR3: TGTGCCAGCTCACCACCGGACAGATTCAACTACGAGCAGTACTTC. Its translation: CASSPPDRFNYEQYF.

The CDR3 region has the DNA TGTGCCAGCAGCTTCTTATACGGTCCGGGCACTGAAGCTTTCTTT. Translating gives CASSFLYGPGTEAFF. This sequence joins TRBV5-5 and TRBJ1-1; D remains unclear. CDR1 and CDR2 from the germline V gene are SGHKS and YYEKEE (reference sequence). V was shortened by 2 bases and J by 4 bases, with 15 bases between the two germline ends. CDR3 length: 15 amino acids.

The chain combines TRBV18 with TRBJ2-1; 11 bases line up with TRBD2. This CDR3 spans 21 amino acids. After removal of 5 bases from V and 5 bases from J, the junction contained 23 bases not matched to a gene. Germline V gene data show CDR1 as KGHSH and CDR2 as LQKENI. Here the CDR3 DNA reads TGTGCCAGCTCATTGGCCCCAGGAGAGGGACTAGCGGAGAGAGGGGACAATGAGCAGTTCTTC. It is translated as CASSLAPGEGLAERGDNEQFF.

This chain uses TRBV27 with TRBJ1-1; D remains unclear. CDR1 is MNHEY and CDR2 is SMNVEV in the germline V gene (reference sequence). The V gene lost 6 bases and the J gene lost 0 bases, with 8 bases spanning the gap. CDR3 length equals 13 residues. The CDR3 is CASRRLLNTEAFF. CDR3 in DNA: TGTGCCAGCAGGCGGCTGTTGAACACTGAAGCTTTCTTT.

This clone appeared a single time. The J gene is TRBJ1-1, the V gene TRBV5-1, with TRBD1 matching 8 bases. Germline-derived CDR1 and CDR2 are SGHRS and YFSETQ. This CDR3 contains 15 residues. V shed 4 bases, J shed 1 base, and the junction held 6 bases outside the gene matches. CDR3 residues: CASSTDRVGNTEAFF. The CDR3 nucleotides are TGCGCCAGCAGCACGGACAGGGTGGGGAACACTGAAGCTTTCTTT.

This rearrangement joins TRBV29-1 to TRBJ2-1; 7 nucleotides agree with TRBD1. V lost 7 bases to trimming and J lost 7 bases; unmatched junction nucleotides: 7. Germline-derived CDR1 and CDR2 are SQVTM and ANQGSEA. The CDR3 spans 12 residues. The CDR3 sequence is CSAQDRLNEQFF. The CDR3 nucleotides read TGCAGCGCGCAGGACAGGCTAAATGAGCAGTTCTTC.

The chain employs TRBV5-6 and TRBJ1-5; tentative D call: TRBD1 (6 bases). CDR1 is SGHDT and CDR2 is YYEEEE in the germline V gene. The CDR3 runs 15 residues. Trimming stripped 4 bases from V and 7 bases from J, with 18 bases between. The CDR3 sequence: CASSVFRDITQPQHF. The CDR3 nucleotides read TGTGCCAGCAGCGTTTTTCGGGACATTACACAGCCCCAGCATTTT.

CDR3 amino acids: CASSFYVISDEQFF. CDR3 sequence (DNA): TGTGCCAGCAGCTTTTACGTAATAAGCGATGAGCAGTTCTTC. This chain joins TRBV7-8 and TRBJ2-1; D unclear. V gave up 3 bases and J gave up 8 bases, with 14 bases separating them. CDR1 is SGHVS and CDR2 is FQNEAQ in the germline V gene. The CDR3 runs to 14 residues.

Details on this clone: At the DNA level, this CDR3 is encoded by other sequences in the same sample as well. The genes are TRBV11-3 and TRBJ2-2; no clear D. Germline-derived CDR1 and CDR2 are SGHNT and YENEEA. There are 12 residues in the CDR3. Trimming took off 5 bases at V and 4 bases at J, with 5 bases between the two ends. CDR3 amino acids: CASSQFTGELFF. For the CDR3, the DNA is TGTGCCAGCAGCCAGTTCACCGGGGAGCTGTTTTTT.

This rearrangement joins TRBV25-1 to TRBJ2-1; D gene ambiguous. CDR1 is MGHDK and CDR2 is SYGVNS in the germline V gene. The CDR3 is made up of 13 amino acids. Trimming removed 2 bases at V and 16 bases at J, with 18 bases between. CDR3 region: CASSERLNPARFF. The CDR3 DNA sequence: TGTGCCAGCAGTGAAAGGTTGAACCCGGCCCGCTTCTTC.

The CDR3 sequence is CATSRESQVGSYEQYF. CDR3 nucleotide sequence: TGTGCCACCAGCAGAGAGTCGCAGGTGGGCTCCTACGAGCAGTACTTC. The chain combines TRBV15 with TRBJ2-7, with D unclear. CDR3 length equals 16 residues. Trimming took 0 bases from V and 0 from J, leaving 12 bases between them. CDR1 and CDR2 from the germline V gene are LNHNV and YYDKDF (reference sequence).

Turning to this clone: Different DNA sequences within this sample yield the same CDR3. V usage is TRBV28 and J usage is TRBJ1-1; possible D gene TRBD1, 5 bases. V lost 6 bases and J 5 bases, leaving 16 bases between the germline ends. Germline values: CDR1 MDHEN, CDR2 SYDVKM. The CDR3 contains 14 residues. CDR3 DNA: TGTGCCAGCAGCCTAGAAGGGGCGGGAACTGAAGCTTTCTTT. The encoded protein is CASSLEGAGTEAFF.

The chain couples TRBV7-2 to TRBJ2-3, with no clear D. CDR1 is SGHTA and CDR2 is FQGNSA in the germline V gene. Trimming removed 1 base from V and 0 bases from J, with 11 bases in between. CDR3 size: 16 residues. The CDR3 protein is CASSLGIRQSTDTQYF. The CDR3 region has the DNA TGTGCCAGCAGCTTAGGTATTAGGCAGAGCACAGATACGCAGTATTTT.

This clone showed up just once. The chain links TRBV21-1 to TRBJ2-7. TRBV21-1 is reported as a pseudogene. The CDR3 loop spans 16 amino acids. This CDR3 is CASSKEGKGFFYEQYF. The CDR3 DNA sequence: TGTGCCAGCAGCAAGGAAGGAAAAGGGTTTTTCTACGAGCAGTACTTC.

CDR3 region: CASSLTSGVGTHYEQYF. The CDR3 nucleotides are TGCGCCAGCAGCTTGACTAGCGGGGTGGGGACCCACTACGAGCAGTACTTC. The gene calls are TRBV5-1 and TRBJ2-7, with 10 nucleotides matching TRBD2. Germline CDR1 and CDR2: SGHRS and YFSETQ. V shed 1 base and J 3 bases; nucleotides not matched to a gene: 10. This CDR3 spans 17 amino acids.

The chain is built from TRBV6-1 and TRBJ1-2, with 8 bases identical to TRBD1. V gave up 2 bases and J gave up 4 bases; unmatched junction bases: 6. This CDR3 comprises 15 residues. CDR1 and CDR2 (germline): MNHNS, SASEGT. This CDR3 reads CASSEYRTGTYGYTF. The CDR3 bases are TGTGCCAGCAGTGAATACCGGACAGGGACCTATGGCTACACCTTC.

This chain joins TRBV15 and TRBJ2-1, with D possibly TRBD2 on 5 matching bases. The CDR3 is 13 residues long. The V and J ends lost 5 bases and 3 bases respectively, with 8 bases between them. The germline V gene encodes CDR1 LNHNV and CDR2 YYDKDF (reference sequence). The CDR3 sequence: CATSGLVYNEQFF. CDR3 nucleotides: TGTGCCACCAGCGGACTCGTCTACAATGAGCAGTTCTTC.

V is TRBV9 and J is TRBJ1-1; the D gene is possibly TRBD1 (5 bases). Germline-derived CDR1 and CDR2 are SGDLS and YYNGEE. V shed 3 bases and J shed 6 bases, with 12 bases lying between them. The CDR3 runs to 13 residues. CDR3 sequence: CASSARRDPEAFF. The DNA for the CDR3 is TGTGCCAGCAGCGCCCGCCGGGACCCTGAAGCTTTCTTT. Full variable domain (missing parts from reference TRBV9 and TRBJ1-1): DSGVTQTPKHLITATGQRVTLRCSPRSGDLSVYWYQQSLDQGLQFLIQYYNGEERAKGNILERFSAQQFPDLHSELNLSSLELGDSALYFCASSARRDPEAFFGQGTRLTVV.

This clone turned up a few times. The chain links TRBV11-2 to TRBJ1-5; D is unclear. Germline CDR1 is SGHAT and CDR2 is FQNNGV. This CDR3 is 13 amino acids long. Trimming stripped 1 base from V and 6 bases from J, with 7 bases between. In DNA, the CDR3 is TGTGCCAGCAGCTTAGGTGCGCTTCAGCCCCAGCATTTT. Translation: CASSLGALQPQHF. The whole variable domain, filled in from reference TRBV11-2 and TRBJ1-5, reads EAGVAQSPRYKIIEKRQSVAFWCNPISGHATLYWYQQILGQGPKLLIQFQNNGVVDDSQLPKDRFSAERLKGVDSTLKIQPAKLEDSAVYLCASSLGALQPQHFGDGTRLSIL.

This clone came up a few times. The chain is built from TRBV30 and TRBJ1-1, with TRBD1 matching 8 bases. V trimming: 0 bases; J trimming: 5 bases; junction bases outside the gene matches: 14. This CDR3 is 17 amino acids long. Germline V gene data show CDR1 as GTSNPN and CDR2 as SVGIG (reference sequence). CDR3 loop: CAWSVQQGVPERTEAFF. The CDR3 nucleotides read TGTGCCTGGAGTGTACAACAGGGGGTACCTGAAAGGACTGAAGCTTTCTTT.

This chain joins TRBV27 and TRBJ2-7; the D gene could be TRBD1 or TRBD2 (6 bases each). Germline CDR1 and CDR2: MNHEY and SMNVEV (reference sequence). V was clipped by 5 bases and J by 0 bases, with 17 bases between them. The CDR3 has 16 amino acids. The CDR3 DNA reads TGTGCCAGCAGTCCTAGCGTGGGACAATACTCCTACGAGCAGTACTTC. It yields the protein CASSPSVGQYSYEQYF.

In the case of this clone: One junction end does not reproduce the germline sequence, and a read error may be involved. This chain links TRBV25-1 with TRBJ1-3; D not certain. Germline CDR1 reads MGHDK; CDR2 reads SYGVNS. The CDR3 runs to 13 residues. The CDR3 region is CASSLDGGHTIYF. CDR3 nucleotide sequence: TGTGCCAGCAGTTTGGACGGTGGACACACCATATATTTT.

The genes are TRBV5-6 and TRBJ2-5; possible D gene TRBD1, 6 bases. CDR1 and CDR2 from the germline V gene are SGHDT and YYEEEE. Trimming pared 4 bases from V and 4 bases from J, leaving 14 bases between. The CDR3 has 14 amino acids. This CDR3 reads CASSLLQGIETQYF. The CDR3 DNA is TGTGCCAGCAGCCTCCTACAGGGTATAGAGACCCAGTACTTC. The full variable domain, rest sourced from reference TRBV5-6 and TRBJ2-5, is DAGVTQSPTHLIKTRGQQVTLRCSPKSGHDTVSWYQQALGQGPQFIFQYYEEEERQRGNFPDRFSGHQFPNYSSELNVNALLLGDSALYLCASSLLQGIETQYFGPGTRLLVL.

The chain has TRBV7-8 and TRBJ2-3; possibly TRBD1 or TRBD2 for D (6 bases each). Trimming took 3 bases from V and 5 from J, leaving 15 bases between them. Germline lookup yields CDR1 SGHVS and CDR2 FQNEAQ. CDR3 length: 15 amino acids. The CDR3 protein is CASSFIGGLGDTQYF. CDR3 DNA: TGTGCCAGCAGCTTCATCGGGGGCCTTGGAGATACGCAGTATTTT.